This T cell receptor (beta chain) originates from a study of T cell clonality in common variable immunodeficiency. Study conclusions and caveats: Fewer TCRbeta clones were shared among CVID subjects than controls. Reportedly, TCR beta sequences from common variable immunodeficiency showed fewer deletions and N-nucleotide insertions.

Per germline, CDR1 SGHVS and CDR2 FQNEAQ. Trimming pared 5 bases from V and 4 bases from J, leaving 12 bases between. The CDR3 is 14 residues long. The table lists this clone with many counts. Its matching antigen is unknown. The DNA ends 3 residues before the CDR3 does, and the rest of the CDR3 is filled in from the germline J gene. Most patients and controls had Caucasian heritage. Blood samples were heparinized, about 4.5 to 9 ml per donor. Method: immunoSEQ multiplex PCR; TCRdb's copy keeps in-frame clones and lacks some. The table records approximately 56,000 clones without singletons, the ten largest covering around 2%.

V usage is TRBV7-8 and J usage is TRBJ1-5; D unclear. The origin of this receptor is a person between 18 and 75 years old in good health. What was sequenced was peripheral blood mononuclear cells. CDR3 in amino acids: CASSRDTYNQPQHF. Incomplete CDR3 DNA: TGTGCCAGCAGCCGTGACACATATAATCAGCCC. The variable domain in full, with the rest retrieved from reference TRBV7-8 and TRBJ1-5, is GAGVSQSPRYKVAKRGQDVALRCDPISGHVSLFWYQQALGQGPEFLTYFQNEAQLDKSGLPSDRFFAERPEGSVSTLKIQRTQQEDSAVYLCASSRDTYNQPQHFGDGTRLSIL.